A selection of T cell receptor beta chains follows, all from one sample in a study of cytomegalovirus exposure and HLA in healthy donors. Some clones are missing from TCRdb's copy, which holds only in-frame ones; the method was immunoSEQ multiplex PCR. The sample lists fewer than 150,000 clones; 70% to 85% were seen once. Sequenced material: PBMCs. The receptors shown here come from a man between 25 and 39 years old in good health and CMV-seropositive. Both conserved end residues are part of each CDR3. Fields, in order: V gene, D gene, J gene, clone size, CDR3 DNA, CDR3 protein. D genes are given only for firm matches. Clone size is shown for a subset of rows, as once, few, many or a class of expanded clone.

>TRBV15|TRBD2|TRBJ2-1|-
TGTGCCACCAGCATCGGTCTAGCGGGAGGGCAAGGGGAGCAGTTCTTC
CATSIGLAGGQGEQFF
>TRBV7-2|-|TRBJ1-2|-
TGTGCCAGCAGCCAAAGACAGAACTATGGCTACACCTTC
CASSQRQNYGYTF
>TRBV30|TRBD2|TRBJ2-7|-
TGTGCCTGTGACCGGGAGGCAGCGACCTACGAGCAGTACTTC
CACDREAATYEQYF
>TRBV7-3|-|TRBJ2-3|-
TGTGCCAGCAGCTTAGATTTGGGCTCCCGGGATACGCAGTATTTT
CASSLDLGSRDTQYF
>TRBV2|TRBD2|TRBJ2-4|-
TGTGCCAGCAGTGAAATGGGCGGGGGGCAAACCAAAAACATTCAGTACTTC
CASSEMGGGQTKNIQYF
>TRBV7-8|TRBD1|TRBJ2-1|-
TGTGCCAGCAGCCGAGGACAGGTGACCTACAATGAGCAGTTCTTC
CASSRGQVTYNEQFF
>TRBV5-6|TRBD1|TRBJ2-7|once
TGTGCCAGCAGCTTTATGGGACAGGATGCGTTCTACGAGCAGTACTTC
CASSFMGQDAFYEQYF
>TRBV7-9|-|TRBJ1-4|-
TGTGCCAGCAGCTCAGGAAGGCGGGGAGCTAATGAAAAACTGTTTTTT
CASSSGRRGANEKLFF
>TRBV19|TRBD1|TRBJ1-2|once
TGTGCCAGTAATACAGGGGAATCCTATGGCTACACCTTC
CASNTGESYGYTF
>TRBV6-1|-|TRBJ2-1|-
TGTGCCAGCAGTGCCAGCCGGGGGAGCTACAATGAGCAGTTCTTC
CASSASRGSYNEQFF
>TRBV19|-|TRBJ1-1|once
TGTGCCAGCAGACAGACACGAGCTTTCTTT
CASRQTRAFF
>TRBV7-3|-|TRBJ2-1|-
TGTGCCAGCAGCCCCACCTCTGGCCCCTACAATGAGCAGTTCTTC
CASSPTSGPYNEQFF
>TRBV6-5|-|TRBJ2-2|-
TGTGCCAGCAGTTACTCCGCCGAGGCTAGCACCGGGGAGCTGTTTTTT
CASSYSAEASTGELFF
>TRBV7-2|TRBD2|TRBJ2-5|-
TGTGCCAGCAGCTTAGCCGGCGCGGGAGGGCGGGAGACCCAGTACTTC
CASSLAGAGGRETQYF
>TRBV5-6|TRBD1|TRBJ2-5|-
TGTGCCAGCAGCTTGGAGGACAGGGGGGGGGAGACCCAGTACTTC
CASSLEDRGGETQYF
>TRBV6-1|-|TRBJ1-2|-
TGTGCCAGCAGTGAAGCCGGGGGGCCAGACTATGGCTACACCTTC
CASSEAGGPDYGYTF
>TRBV2|TRBD1|TRBJ1-2|few
TGTGCCAGCAAGACAGGGGACTATGGCTACACCTTC
CASKTGDYGYTF
>TRBV5-1|-|TRBJ2-3|-
TGCGCCAGCACCATCGGGGGGCTCGGAGATACGCAGTATTTT
CASTIGGLGDTQYF
>TRBV29-1|-|TRBJ1-2|few
TGCAGCGTCCCTTCGGAGTACTTTAACTATGGCTACACCTTC
CSVPSEYFNYGYTF
>TRBV18|-|TRBJ1-5|few
TGTGCCAGCTCACCAGGGAGGAACAGCAATCAGCCCCAGCATTTT
CASSPGRNSNQPQHF
>TRBV4-1|-|TRBJ1-1|-
TGCGCCAGCAGCCAACTCGGCCAGGGTAGGCCTGAAGCTTTCTTT
CASSQLGQGRPEAFF
>TRBV4-1|-|TRBJ2-5|-
TGCGCCAGCAGCCAAGGCCTAGAGGCCAGGGCGTACCAAGAGACCCAGTACTTC
CASSQGLEARAYQETQYF
>TRBV7-8|-|TRBJ2-7|-
TGTGCCAGCAGCTTAGCTGTCGGCTACGAGCAGTACTTC
CASSLAVGYEQYF
>TRBV2|TRBD2|TRBJ2-1|-
TGTGCCAGCAGTATCGCGGGAGACTACAATGAGCAGTTCTTC
CASSIAGDYNEQFF
>TRBV10-3|TRBD1|TRBJ1-2|-
TGTGCCATCAGGGAAGGACAGGGAGGGGACTATGGCTACACCTTC
CAIREGQGGDYGYTF
>TRBV15|TRBD2|TRBJ2-7|-
TGTGCCACCAGCAGAGATCAGCGGGGGTCCTACGAGCAGTACTTC
CATSRDQRGSYEQYF
>TRBV7-9|-|TRBJ1-1|-
TGTGCCAGCAGCCGACACTTGGAGAACACTGAAGCTTTCTTT
CASSRHLENTEAFF
>TRBV5-1|TRBD1|TRBJ2-7|-
TGCGCCAGCAGCTCTATTGCCGGGACAGGGTCCTACGAGCAGTACTTC
CASSSIAGTGSYEQYF
>TRBV2|-|TRBJ1-2|-
TGTGCCAGCAGTGGGCGGATTGATAACTATGGCTACACCTTC
CASSGRIDNYGYTF
>TRBV9|-|TRBJ2-5|-
TGTGCCAGCAGCCCCGGGGAAGAGACCCAGTACTTC
CASSPGEETQYF
>TRBV30|-|TRBJ1-4|-
TGTGCCTGGAGCGCCGGGAGACCCGCTAATGAAAAACTGTTTTTT
CAWSAGRPANEKLFF
>TRBV29-1|-|TRBJ2-2|-
TGCAGCGCGGTTCTAGCTATCGGGGAGCTGTTTTTT
CSAVLAIGELFF
>TRBV7-2|-|TRBJ2-5|-
TGTGCCAGCAGCTTAGCGCGGGAAGTGACCCAGTACTTC
CASSLAREVTQYF
>TRBV7-2|-|TRBJ1-5|-
TGTGCCAGCGATCAGGGAGGGGGTAGCAATCAGCCCCAGCATTTT
CASDQGGGSNQPQHF
>TRBV6-5|TRBD2|TRBJ2-3|-
TGTGCCAGCACCGCACTAGCGGGGGGCACAGATACGCAGTATTTT
CASTALAGGTDTQYF
>TRBV5-1|TRBD2|TRBJ2-1|once
TGCGCCAGCAGCTTGGTAGCGGGGGGCACCTACAATGAGCAGTTCTTC
CASSLVAGGTYNEQFF
>TRBV7-3|-|TRBJ2-7|-
TGTGCCAGCAGCTTAACGGGTGCAGGGATGGAGCAGTACTTC
CASSLTGAGMEQYF
>TRBV10-3|-|TRBJ1-2|-
TGTGCCATCAGGTCTGCAGGGATCTATGGCTACACCTTC
CAIRSAGIYGYTF
>TRBV7-9|-|TRBJ2-7|many
TGTGCCAGCATGAGCACTTACGAGCAGTACTTC
CASMSTYEQYF
>TRBV5-1|TRBD2|TRBJ2-5|-
TGCGCCAGCAAGATAGCTAGCGGGAGTTTAGAGACCCAGTACTTC
CASKIASGSLETQYF
>TRBV4-1|TRBD1|TRBJ1-1|-
TGCGCCAGCAGCCTCGGGACAGGGGGCAGGTCGGCTTTCTTT
CASSLGTGGRSAFF
>TRBV28|-|TRBJ2-7|-
TGTGCCAGCAGTTTAATGCGGGGAGGCTCCTACGAGCAGTACTTC
CASSLMRGGSYEQYF
>TRBV9|TRBD1|TRBJ1-2|-
TGTGCCAGCAGCGGCACTTCTCGACAGGGTATCAACTATGGCTACACCTTC
CASSGTSRQGINYGYTF
>TRBV29-1|-|TRBJ1-5|-
TGCAGCGTTGTGGAGTATAGCAATCAGCCCCAGCATTTT
CSVVEYSNQPQHF
>TRBV7-8|-|TRBJ1-2|-
TGTGCCAGCAGCCTACAGGACAGCCACTATGGCTACACCTTC
CASSLQDSHYGYTF
>TRBV7-3|TRBD2|TRBJ2-2|-
TGTGCCAGCAGCTTAGCGGCTAGCGGCATCACAGCCGGGGAGCTGTTTTTT
CASSLAASGITAGELFF
>TRBV10-3|TRBD2|TRBJ2-3|-
TGTGCCATCAGTAAACTAGCGGGGGGCACAGATACGCAGTATTTT
CAISKLAGGTDTQYF
>TRBV5-1|-|TRBJ1-1|-
TGCGCCAGCAGCTTGGGGGAGGCGCGGAGGACTGAAGCTTTCTTT
CASSLGEARRTEAFF
>TRBV11-1|-|TRBJ2-5|-
TGTGCCAGCAGCCCGCTAGGCCAAGAGACCCAGTACTTC
CASSPLGQETQYF
>TRBV6-6|-|TRBJ1-1|-
TGTGCCACGAGCAGGGAGAACACTGAAGCTTTCTTT
CATSRENTEAFF
>TRBV5-6|-|TRBJ2-7|-
TGTGCCAGCAGTTCTGACAGCTTTGAGCAGTACTTC
CASSSDSFEQYF